The 12 T cell receptor beta chains reported below all come from one sample, sequenced in a study of CD8 T cells in ankylosing spondylitis. TCRdb recomputed calls from the 5' RACE reads with MiXCR, one row per CDR3 protein. Here the sample spans approximately 150,000 distinct CDR3 sequences, 25% to 35% being singletons. The sequencing input was synovial fluid, either unsorted or a sorted T cell fraction (not recorded which). All receptors come from a male donor with ankylosing spondylitis.

This clonotype was counted many times. This sequence joins TRBV27 and TRBJ2-1; TRBD2 matches 8 bases. V lost 2 bases to trimming and J lost 6 bases; unmatched junction nucleotides: 9. The germline gives CDR1 MNHEY, CDR2 SMNVEV (reference sequence). This CDR3 spans 16 amino acids. The CDR3, as DNA: TGTGCCAGCAGTTTAAGGCTAGCGGGTTTGGGCAATGAGCAGTTCTTC. The encoded protein is CASSLRLAGLGNEQFF.

The J gene is TRBJ2-5, the V gene TRBV20-1, with 12 bases matching TRBD2. After removal of 1 base from V and 0 bases from J, the junction contained 0 bases not matched to a gene. The CDR3 consists of 15 residues. Germline CDR1 is DFQATT and CDR2 is SNEGSKA (reference sequence). CDR3 amino acids: CSARGTSGNQETQYF. The CDR3 bases are TGCAGTGCTAGAGGGACTAGCGGGAACCAAGAGACCCAGTACTTC.

Details on this clonotype: This may come from a read error, since a much larger clone is one base off. This chain connects TRBV18 to TRBJ2-7; 9 bases fit TRBD1. Trimming took 6 bases from V and 1 from J; bases not matched to a gene: 7. The germline gives CDR1 KGHSH, CDR2 LQKENI. The CDR3 covers 15 residues. This CDR3 reads CASSLQGQGSYEQYF. For the CDR3, the DNA is TGTGCCAGCTCCCTCCAAGGACAGGGGTCCTACGAGCAGTACTTC.

This clonotype was seen a handful of times. The junction does not match germline at one end; this may be a read error. CDR3 coding DNA: TGTGCTAGCAGCTTACGGGACCCTAATGAAAAACTGTTTTTT. The encoded protein is CASSLRDPNEKLFF. The V gene is TRBV7-7, the J gene TRBJ1-4; TRBD1 is a possible D gene (5 bases). Germline-derived CDR1 and CDR2 are SSHAT and FNYEAQ (reference sequence). CDR3 length: 14 amino acids.

The chain carries TRBV4-1 and TRBJ2-7; 7 bases agree with TRBD1. The CDR3 runs 15 residues. Per germline, CDR1 MGHRA and CDR2 YSYEKL. V trimming: 4 bases; J trimming: 3 bases; junction bases outside the gene matches: 9. CDR3 nucleotide sequence: TGCGCCAGCAGCCCCACCGGGACAGCCAGCTACGAGCAGTACTTC. Amino acid sequence: CASSPTGTASYEQYF.

This clonotype showed up many times. A read error may produce the germline difference seen at one junction end. The J gene is TRBJ2-7, the V gene TRBV6-1; the D is unclear. The CDR3 sequence is 11 residues long. In germline, CDR1 is MNHNS, CDR2 SASEGT. The CDR3 DNA sequence: TGTGCCAGCAGTTCAAGACCCTTTTTTGTCTTC. The encoded protein is CASSSRPFFVF.

The table lists this clonotype with a few counts. The V call is TRBV2, the J call TRBJ1-1, with D possibly being TRBD1 (6 bases). The CDR3 contains 12 residues. CDR1 and CDR2 from the germline V gene are SNHLY and FYNNEI. V was trimmed by 4 bases and J by 7 bases, leaving 10 bases between them. The CDR3 sequence is CASSGGHSEAFF. Written as DNA, the CDR3 is TGTGCCAGCAGTGGGGGGCACAGTGAAGCTTTCTTT.

This clonotype has more than one count but fewer than ten. The chain employs TRBV20-1 and TRBJ1-1, with a weak D call TRBD1 (5 bases). The V gene's germline CDR1 is DFQATT and CDR2 SNEGSKA (reference sequence). V was cut by 1 base and J by 5 bases, with 14 bases left in between. The CDR3 totals 14 residues. CDR3: CSARGGSAETEAFF. For the CDR3, the DNA is TGCAGTGCTAGAGGGGGGAGCGCGGAGACTGAAGCTTTCTTT.

This clonotype occurred a few times. The genes are TRBV4-1 and TRBJ2-7; weak D call: TRBD2 (6 bases). V gave up 0 bases and J gave up 7 bases, with 16 bases separating them. The CDR3 totals 15 residues. Germline CDR1 is MGHRA and CDR2 is YSYEKL. The CDR3 is CASSQEGGRRDEQYF. CDR3 nucleotide sequence: TGCGCCAGCAGCCAAGAAGGAGGGAGGAGAGATGAGCAGTACTTC.

Ten or more counts support this clonotype. The chain joins TRBV7-7 to TRBJ2-1; D is tentatively TRBD1 or TRBD2 (6 bases each). Trimming removed 4 bases from V and 7 bases from J, with 11 bases in between. The CDR3 is made up of 13 amino acids. Germline CDR1 is SSHAT and CDR2 is FNYEAQ (reference sequence). The CDR3 loop reads CASSSGAGNEQFF. DNA for the CDR3: TGTGCCAGCAGCTCGGGGGCCGGGAATGAGCAGTTCTTC.

There are many counts of this clonotype. V is TRBV9 and J is TRBJ1-3; tentative D call: TRBD1 (6 bases). V lost 4 bases and J 3 bases, leaving 17 bases between the germline ends. This CDR3 has 16 residues. Germline V CDR1 and CDR2: SGDLS, YYNGEE. The CDR3 nucleotides read TGTGCCAGCAGCCTTACAAACAGGGAAAGTGGAAACACCATATATTTT. Protein: CASSLTNRESGNTIYF.

The chain carries TRBV12-3 or TRBV12-4 and TRBJ1-6; 7 bases are a match to TRBD1. Unmatched junction bases numbered 10, after V lost 3 bases and J lost 8 bases. The CDR3 is made up of 16 amino acids. CDR3 coding DNA: TGTGCCAGCAGTTTCAGGAGCGTAGGGGGCTATTCACCCCTCCACTTT. Amino acid sequence: CASSFRSVGGYSPLHF.